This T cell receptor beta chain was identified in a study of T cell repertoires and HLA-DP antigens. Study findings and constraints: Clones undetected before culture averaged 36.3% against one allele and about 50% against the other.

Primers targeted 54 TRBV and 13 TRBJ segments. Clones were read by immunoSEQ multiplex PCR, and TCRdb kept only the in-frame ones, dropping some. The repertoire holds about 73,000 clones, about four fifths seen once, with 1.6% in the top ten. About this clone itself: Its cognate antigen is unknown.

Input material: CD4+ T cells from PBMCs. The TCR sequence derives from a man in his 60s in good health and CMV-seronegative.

CDR3 sequence reads: CASRLAGGDNEQFF. CDR3 DNA sequence: TGTGCCAGCAGACTAGCGGGAGGGGATAATGAGCAGTTCTTC. The genes are TRBV6-5 and TRBJ2-1; 13 nucleotides match TRBD2. This CDR3 has 14 amino acids. CDR1 MNHEY and CDR2 SVGAGI come from the germline V gene. Unmatched junction bases numbered 3, after V lost 6 bases and J lost 7 bases.